This T cell receptor (beta chain) derives from a study of HIV-infected patients and healthy controls. Broader study findings: During therapy, HIV-associated CDR3s fell significantly in frequency, while CMV-associated CDR3s did not change significantly.

All unsorted peripheral T cells were captured because whole blood was used without fractionation. cDNA was made from 500 ng RNA using alpha and beta constant primers. Each of the alpha and beta chains got its own library through chain-specific third strand synthesis with indices. TCRdb passed the 5' RACE reads through MiXCR, listing each CDR3 protein once. The data show some 13,000 distinct CDR3 sequences, about 9.8% seen once. This clonotype appeared many times. As yet, its antigen is unknown. V lost 5 bases and J lost 1; bases outside the gene matches: 16. CDR3 length: 18 residues. The germline V gene encodes CDR1 SGHVS and CDR2 FQNEAQ.

What was sequenced was blood. The rearrangement links TRBV7-8 to TRBJ1-2; 7 bases line up with TRBD1. The sequence came from an adult in good health. This chain's CDR3 is CASSAVILPGQSNYGYTF. The DNA for the CDR3 is TGTGCCAGCAGCGCGGTCATTCTTCCGGGACAGAGTAACTATGGCTACACCTTC.